This T cell receptor (beta chain) came from a study of T cell changes during pregnancy in multiple sclerosis. V shed 3 bases and J shed 0 bases, with 11 bases lying between them. The CDR3 length is 16 residues. Germline V lookup: CDR1 MNHEY, CDR2 SVGAGI. TCRdb keeps only in-frame clones here, not all; method: immunoSEQ multiplex PCR. The sample shows tens of thousands of clones, 92% of them seen only once. The source is a female donor with multiple sclerosis, enrolled in a pregnancy study. Specimen: CD4+ T cells from peripheral blood mononuclear cells, collected after pregnancy. This chain connects TRBV6-5 to TRBJ1-4, with unresolved D. This chain's CDR3 is CASSYRSFSTNEKLFF. The CDR3 coding sequence is TGTGCCAGCAGTTATAGATCCTTCTCAACTAATGAAAAACTGTTTTTT.